This TCR beta chain was profiled in a study of cytomegalovirus exposure and HLA in healthy donors. Primers included in the PCR were 60 Vbeta and 13 Jbeta primers. Clones were sequenced by immunoSEQ multiplex PCR, and TCRdb holds only the in-frame ones, with some missing. The top ten hold about 2.1% of the sample, which has about 90,000 clones, about 67% seen once. This clone has only one observation. Its antigen is undetermined. Notes on the study in general: The investigators catalogued 164 TCR beta chains as cytomegalovirus-associated.

The CDR3 sequence is 17 residues long. Germline values: CDR1 SGHAT, CDR2 FQNNGV. V was pared by 5 bases and J by 1 base, with 11 bases of the junction left unmatched. The chain joins TRBV11-2 to TRBJ2-5; 9 bases agree with TRBD2. The sequencing input was PBMCs. This clonotype was sampled from a man aged 25-45 years in good health and CMV-seronegative. The DNA for the CDR3 is TGTGCCAGCAGCCGAGGCTTAGGCGGGAGGGGCCAAGAGACCCAGTACTTC. This sequence encodes CASSRGLGGRGQETQYF.